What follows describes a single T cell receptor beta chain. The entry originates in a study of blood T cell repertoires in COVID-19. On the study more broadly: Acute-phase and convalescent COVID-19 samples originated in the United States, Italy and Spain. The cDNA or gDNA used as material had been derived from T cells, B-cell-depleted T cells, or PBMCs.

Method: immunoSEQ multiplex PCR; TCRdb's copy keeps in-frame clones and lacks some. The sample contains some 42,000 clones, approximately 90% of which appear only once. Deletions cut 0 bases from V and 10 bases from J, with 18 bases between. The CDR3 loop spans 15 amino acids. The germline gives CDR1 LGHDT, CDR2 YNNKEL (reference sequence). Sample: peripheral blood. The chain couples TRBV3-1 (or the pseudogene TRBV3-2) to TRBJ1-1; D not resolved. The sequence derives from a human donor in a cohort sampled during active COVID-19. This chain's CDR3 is CASSQDSTARGGAFF. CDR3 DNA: TGTGCCAGCAGCCAAGATAGTACTGCTCGGGGTGGAGCTTTCTTT.